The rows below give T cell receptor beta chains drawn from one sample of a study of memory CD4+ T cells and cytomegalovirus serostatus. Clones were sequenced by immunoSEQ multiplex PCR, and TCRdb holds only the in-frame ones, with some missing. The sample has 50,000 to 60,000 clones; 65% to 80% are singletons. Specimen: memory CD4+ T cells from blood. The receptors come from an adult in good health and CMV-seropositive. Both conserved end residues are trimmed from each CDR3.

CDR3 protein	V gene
ASSVGEVSGNTIY	TRBV9
ASSIGGQVLTNSPLH	TRBV19
ASSLSGLETQY	TRBV7-6
ASSQGGGRQPQH	TRBV7-2
ASLAGNTIY	TRBV5-5
ASSLAAQNGYT	TRBV7-6
ATSGGGNTEAF	TRBV10-3
ASSAGGAGGPWETQY	TRBV5-1
ASSEDAWQGGGNTEAF	TRBV2
ASSRGTTGHEQF	TRBV11-2
ASSRGGAAGANVLT	TRBV28
ASSLPEDGYT	TRBV11-3
ASSQVSGELF	TRBV11-2
ASKRDRSLSGQF	TRBV2
ASKESYEQY	TRBV6-1
ASSPILDRVRGTDTQY	TRBV18